This T cell receptor (beta chain) emerged from a study of human T cells and chemical hapten exposure. Background on the study: Small discrepancies in pooled library volume mainly accounted for the varying TCR yields per sample.

As the library was built, unique molecular identifiers were attached to individual cDNA molecules. How the authors handled the data: TCRs per sample had a median of approximately 88,000 and ranged from about 23,224 to 700,000. MiXCR, run by TCRdb on the reads, gives a single entry per CDR3 protein. These V and J calls are TCRdb output, not the study's own analysis. The data hold around 120,000 distinct CDR3 sequences, with more than 8.5% observed a single time. Germline V gene lookup returns CDR1 DFQATT and CDR2 SNEGSKA (reference sequence). CDR3 length equals 18 residues. J lost 4 bases, V lost 6 bases, and 21 bases had no gene match. It was unfractionated whole blood from which total RNA was extracted. Of note for this clonotype: Its target is unknown.

Study-wide results and caveats: Counts of TCRs above 1 in 1000 frequency stayed unchanged with DPC sensitization.

This sequence was found in a human donor in good health. Some clones in this sample may be carry-over from other donors' samples. What was sequenced was whole blood. The chain has TRBV20-1 and TRBJ2-3; 8 nucleotides align to TRBD1. DNA for the CDR3: TGCAGTGCATCCACCATTCCTTGGACAGGGCCTCTCGCAGATACGCAGTATTTT. This translates into CSASTIPWTGPLADTQYF.